This T cell receptor beta chain derives from a study of post-analysis software for immune sequencing data. Notes on the study in general: There was significantly lower normalized Chao1 diversity in multiple sclerosis patients than in controls. Samples from a shared batch, those prepared together, strongly co-clustered by F measure. With TRBV5-6, TRBV5-1 and TRBV20-1 included, about five TRBV segments were more frequent in patients than in controls.

Trimming shortened V by 5 bases and J by 8 bases, and 10 bases separated the two germline ends. This CDR3 has 12 residues. CDR1 and CDR2 (germline): SGHAT, FQNNGV. This clonotype was counted once. The antigen is not known. Unique molecular identifiers were carried by the TCR beta cDNA libraries. It was from about 0.98 to 11 million T cells that about half a million cDNA molecules came. MiXCR, run by TCRdb on the PCR reads, gives a single entry per CDR3 protein. The sample consists of about 460,000 distinct CDR3 sequences, under 55% of them appearing once. The gene calls are TRBV11-2 and TRBJ2-1, with no clear D. The sequencing sample was made of blood. The sequence was obtained from a girl between 10 and 17 years old with multiple sclerosis. CDR3 sequence (DNA): TGTGCCAGCAGCGTCTGGAGTGATGAGCAGTTCTTC. This encodes CASSVWSDEQFF.